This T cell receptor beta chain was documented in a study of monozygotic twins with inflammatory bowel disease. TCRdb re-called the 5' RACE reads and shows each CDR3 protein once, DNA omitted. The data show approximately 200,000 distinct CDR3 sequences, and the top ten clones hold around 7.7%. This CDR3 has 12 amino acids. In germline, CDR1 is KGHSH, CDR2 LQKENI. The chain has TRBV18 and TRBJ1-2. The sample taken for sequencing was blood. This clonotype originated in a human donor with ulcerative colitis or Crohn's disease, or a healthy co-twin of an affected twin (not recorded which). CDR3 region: CASSPGPDGYTF.